Shown below are 22 T cell receptor beta chains from a single sample sequenced in a study of T cells in Graves' hyperthyroidism and ophthalmopathy. TCR beta CDR3 regions were amplified from RNA transcripts. HTBI primers were used for first-round RT-PCR of the TCR CDR3. TCRdb called the multiplex PCR reads again in MiXCR, with one record for every CDR3 protein. The sample records 750,000 to 950,000 distinct CDR3 sequences, approximately 40% being singletons. The sequencing input was blood. The receptors shown here come from a man aged 18 to 30 with Graves' hyperthyroidism.

The rearrangement links TRBV9 to TRBJ2-7; D is undetermined. The CDR3 is made up of 12 amino acids. The germline gives CDR1 SGDLS, CDR2 YYNGEE. V was clipped by 4 bases and J by 7 bases, with 12 bases between them. CDR3 nucleotide sequence: TGTGCCAGCAGCCAAGATGTTCGAGAGCAGTACTTC. Translated, it gives CASSQDVREQYF. Full variable domain (rest looked up from reference TRBV9 and TRBJ2-7): DSGVTQTPKHLITATGQRVTLRCSPRSGDLSVYWYQQSLDQGLQFLIQYYNGEERAKGNILERFSAQQFPDLHSELNLSSLELGDSALYFCASSQDVREQYFGPGTRLTVT.

The CDR3 spells CASSLSTLGQYF. For the CDR3, the DNA is TGTGCCAGCAGTTTATCGACCCTGGGGCAGTACTTC. V and J are TRBV12-3 or TRBV12-4 and TRBJ2-7; D gene ambiguous. V lost 2 bases and J 9 bases, leaving 11 bases between the germline ends. This CDR3 is 12 amino acids long.

This clonotype has more than one count but fewer than ten. The chain is built from TRBV5-1 and TRBJ1-6; perhaps TRBD1 as D (6 bases). The length of the CDR3 is 14 residues. From germline, CDR1 is SGHRS and CDR2 YFSETQ. V lost 0 bases, J lost 8 bases, and 9 bases lay in between. The CDR3 loop is CASSLGDTDSPLHF. For the CDR3, the DNA is TGCGCCAGCAGCTTGGGGGACACCGATTCACCCCTCCACTTT.

This clonotype was observed a handful of times. This chain joins TRBV12-3 or TRBV12-4 and TRBJ2-7; D perhaps matches TRBD1 (6 bases). CDR3 length: 16 amino acids. The germline V and J ends were trimmed by 2 bases and 2 bases, with 16 bases remaining between them. The CDR3 is CASSLIRDRPTYEQYF. The CDR3, as DNA: TGTGCCAGCAGTTTAATTCGCGACAGGCCTACCTACGAGCAGTACTTC.

This clonotype has ten or more counts. CDR3 amino acids: CSVAPTGAGGYTF. CDR3 nucleotide sequence: TGCAGCGTTGCCCCGACAGGGGCAGGCGGCTACACCTTC. V is TRBV29-1 and J is TRBJ1-2; 8 bases align to TRBD1. Germline CDR1 SQVTM, CDR2 ANQGSEA. Trimming at V came to 4 bases and at J to 8 bases, leaving 9 bases not matched to a gene. The CDR3 covers 13 residues.

A single count supports this clonotype. The chain uses TRBV20-1 and TRBJ2-5, with 8 bases that match TRBD1. V trimming: 6 bases; J trimming: 1 base; junction bases outside the gene matches: 13. The CDR3 runs 16 residues. Germline V CDR1 and CDR2: DFQATT, SNEGSKA (reference sequence). The CDR3 loop is CSASSHRDRLQETQYF. As DNA, the CDR3 is TGCAGTGCCAGCAGCCATCGGGACAGGCTCCAAGAGACCCAGTACTTC.

The gene calls are TRBV2 and TRBJ2-6, with D unresolved. V lost 6 bases and J lost 0, with 9 bases in between. This CDR3 is built from 15 residues. Germline CDR1 SNHLY, CDR2 FYNNEI. CDR3 sequence (DNA): TGTGCCAGCAGGGCATCTTTCTCTGGGGCCAACGTCCTGACTTTC. This encodes CASRASFSGANVLTF.

Only a few counts were recorded for this clonotype. V usage is TRBV7-2 and J usage is TRBJ2-2, with D hard to call. CDR1 SGHTA and CDR2 FQGNSA come from the germline V gene. Trimming removed 1 base at V and 4 bases at J, with 7 bases between. The CDR3 covers 14 residues. CDR3 sequence reads: CASSLVGFTGELFF. CDR3 sequence (DNA): TGTGCCAGCAGCTTAGTAGGGTTCACCGGGGAGCTGTTTTTT.

V is TRBV28 and J is TRBJ2-7; D gene unclear. From germline, CDR1 is MDHEN and CDR2 SYDVKM. The V and J ends lost 4 bases and 2 bases respectively, with 15 bases between them. The CDR3 extends over 15 amino acids. CDR3 sequence (DNA): TGTGCCAGCAGTTCAGGTCTGCCCCTTGCCTACGAGCAGTACTTC. Encoded protein: CASSSGLPLAYEQYF.

Ten or more counts support this clonotype. This sequence joins TRBV20-1 and TRBJ2-7; the D gene is possibly TRBD2 (6 bases). Germline V gives CDR1 DFQATT, CDR2 SNEGSKA (reference sequence). Trimming cost V 7 bases and J 0 bases, with 10 bases left between them. This CDR3 has 12 amino acids. This CDR3 is CSGERASYEQYF. The CDR3 nucleotides read TGCAGTGGGGAGCGGGCCTCCTACGAGCAGTACTTC.

The chain combines TRBV20-1 with TRBJ1-1; D uncertain. CDR1 and CDR2 from the germline V gene are DFQATT and SNEGSKA (reference sequence). The CDR3 length is 12 residues. V lost 6 bases, J lost 1 base, and 9 bases lay in between. The chain's CDR3 is CSAADGNTEAFF. In DNA, the CDR3 is TGCAGTGCGGCGGACGGGAACACTGAAGCTTTCTTT.

This clonotype has just a few counts. The chain employs TRBV13 and TRBJ2-5; 10 positions agree with TRBD2. The CDR3 runs 16 residues. Germline V gives CDR1 PRHDT, CDR2 FYEKMQ (reference sequence). J was trimmed by 3 bases and V by 3 bases; bases with no gene match: 7. The CDR3 coding sequence is TGTGCCAGCAGCTTTTCTAGCGGGAGAGGGGAAGAGACCCAGTACTTC. As protein: CASSFSSGRGEETQYF.

The chain recombines TRBV7-6 with TRBJ1-1; 8 bases fit TRBD1. V dropped 0 bases and J dropped 10; count of bases not matched to a gene: 7. CDR1 is SGHVS, CDR2 FNYEAQ, per germline. There are 14 residues in the CDR3. CDR3 region: CASSLAIQGAGAFF. CDR3 coding DNA: TGTGCCAGCAGCTTAGCGATTCAGGGGGCCGGAGCTTTCTTT.

This clonotype was counted a few times. This sequence joins TRBV19 and TRBJ1-2; D remains ambiguous. Germline V CDR1 and CDR2: LNHDA, SQIVND (reference sequence). The CDR3 length is 14 residues. The V end was cut by 8 bases, the J end by 3 bases, with 16 bases between. The DNA of the CDR3 is TGTGCCAGTGGGCCCTGGACGGACGACTATGGCTACACCTTC. It encodes CASGPWTDDYGYTF.

The chain has TRBV2 and TRBJ2-2; maybe TRBD1 (6 bases). Trimming cost V 4 bases and J 6 bases, with 15 bases left between them. CDR1 SNHLY and CDR2 FYNNEI come from the germline V gene. The CDR3 spans 15 residues. The CDR3 coding sequence is TGTGCCAGCAGTGGTCACATACAGGGCTCCGGGGAGCTGTTTTTT. It encodes CASSGHIQGSGELFF. Using reference TRBV2 and TRBJ2-2 for the parts outside the CDR3, the full variable domain is EPEVTQTPSHQVTQMGQEVILRCVPISNHLYFYWYRQILGQKVEFLVSFYNNEISEKSEIFDDQFSVERPDGSNFTLKIRSTKLEDSAMYFCASSGHIQGSGELFFGEGSRLTVL.

Regarding this clonotype: Its ends do not fully match the called genes, so a read error is possible. The V and J genes are TRBV7-7 and TRBJ1-1; D uncertain. CDR1 is SSHAT, CDR2 FNYEAQ, per germline (reference sequence). This CDR3 is built from 11 residues. CDR3 loop: CASSFTRLPSF. CDR3 DNA sequence: TGTGCTAGCAGCTTTACCCGACTTCCTTCCTTT.

This clonotype was seen ten or more times. A read error may produce the germline difference seen at one junction end. The V gene is TRBV5-1, the J gene TRBJ2-2; the D gene is possibly TRBD1 (6 bases). There are 14 residues in the CDR3. Per the germline V gene, CDR1 is SGHRS and CDR2 is YFSETQ. As DNA, the CDR3 is TGTGCCAGCAGCTCGGGACAGAACACCGGGGAGCTGTTTTTT. It yields the protein CASSSGQNTGELFF.

In DNA, the CDR3 is TGCAGTGCTGGCCGGGCAAACCAAGAGACCCAGTACTTC. This translates into CSAGRANQETQYF. The chain combines TRBV20-1 with TRBJ2-5, with no clear D. V lost 5 bases and J 0 bases, leaving 10 bases between the germline ends. The CDR3 is made up of 13 amino acids. Looked up from germline, CDR1 is DFQATT and CDR2 is SNEGSKA (reference sequence).

This chain joins TRBV11-2 and TRBJ2-7; TRBD1 agrees at 8 bases. Germline CDR1 reads SGHAT; CDR2 reads FQNNGV. The CDR3 has 13 amino acids. V lost 5 bases, J lost 2 bases, and 2 bases stayed unmatched. The DNA for the CDR3 is TGTGCCAGCAGCATGGGACAGGCCTACGAGCAGTACTTC. Translating gives CASSMGQAYEQYF.

Only a few counts were recorded for this clonotype. V gene TRBV7-2 combines with J gene TRBJ2-7, with D possibly matching TRBD2 (7 bases). The CDR3 is 15 residues long. The germline CDR1 and CDR2 sequences are SGHTA and FQGNSA. Trimming took 5 bases from V and 3 from J, leaving 17 bases between them. CDR3 sequence: CASSQGGAPLYEQYF. The CDR3, as DNA: TGTGCCAGCAGCCAAGGGGGGGCCCCCCTCTACGAGCAGTACTTC.

This clonotype appeared once. A junction boundary mismatches the germline segment, possibly from a read error. The chain links TRBV10-3 to TRBJ1-5; D is unresolved. Looked up from germline, CDR1 is ENHRY and CDR2 is SYGVKD. The CDR3 is made up of 15 amino acids. The chain's CDR3 is CASSYAQYSNQPQHF. In nucleotides, the CDR3 is TGTGCCAGCAGTTACGCTCAGTATAGCAATCAGCCCCAGCATTTT.

This clonotype was counted ten times or more. This chain connects TRBV20-1 to TRBJ1-1; D call uncertain. The CDR3 runs 11 residues. V was cut by 3 bases and J by 12 bases, with 14 bases left in between. Germline CDR1 and CDR2: DFQATT and SNEGSKA (reference sequence). This CDR3 reads CSAREQHQTFF. The CDR3 region has the DNA TGCAGTGCTAGGGAGCAACACCAGACTTTCTTT.